Reported below is one TCR beta chain. Antigen: not known. Germline V lookup: CDR1 MDHEN, CDR2 SYDVKM. The CDR3 sequence is 14 residues long. V shed 3 bases, J shed 6 bases, and the junction held 5 bases outside the gene matches. This record belongs to a study of immune evolution from preneoplasia to lung adenocarcinoma. Study-level findings and limits: Top clone frequencies peaked in normal lung, apparently declining through invasive adenocarcinoma. Later-stage lesions appeared to have more T cells, more diversity, less clonality.

Resections took place in Japan or China from about 2013 to 2018. Two lung cancer pathologists independently confirmed each histologic diagnosis. Assay: immunoSEQ multiplex PCR; the TCRdb copy retains only in-frame clones and omits some. The profile shows 4,000 to 5,500 clones, about 82% of them singletons. The chain has TRBV28 and TRBJ1-5; 7 positions agree with TRBD1. The sample comprised FFPE adjacent normal lung tissue. The receptor comes from a donor at least 70 years old with lung adenocarcinoma. The CDR3 DNA is TGTGCCAGCAGTTTTCAGGCAGGGGGTCAGCCCCAGCATTTT. Its translation: CASSFQAGGQPQHF.